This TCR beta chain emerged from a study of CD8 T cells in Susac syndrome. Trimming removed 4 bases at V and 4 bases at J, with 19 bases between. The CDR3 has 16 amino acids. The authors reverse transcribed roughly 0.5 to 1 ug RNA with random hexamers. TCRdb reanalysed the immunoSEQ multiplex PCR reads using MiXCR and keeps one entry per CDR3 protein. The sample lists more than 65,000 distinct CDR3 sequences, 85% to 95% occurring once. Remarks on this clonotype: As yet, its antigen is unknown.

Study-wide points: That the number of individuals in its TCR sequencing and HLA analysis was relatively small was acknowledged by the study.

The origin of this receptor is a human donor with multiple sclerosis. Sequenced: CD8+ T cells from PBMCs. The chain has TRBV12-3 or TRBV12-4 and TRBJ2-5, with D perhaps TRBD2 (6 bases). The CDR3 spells CASSSSGGMSRETQYF. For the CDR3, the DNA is TGTGCCAGCAGTTCTTCTGGCGGGATGTCGCGAGAGACCCAGTACTTC.